This T cell receptor beta chain stems from a study of tumor-infiltrating lymphocytes in primary liver carcinoma. General study findings and limits: Relative to blood, tumors carried a significantly larger fraction of the repertoire in their top 250 clones (p = 0.039).

CDR3 length: 12 residues. V was pared by 3 bases and J by 12 bases, with 15 bases between. Germline assignment: CDR1 SGHDN and CDR2 FVKESK. Researchers drew blood RNA from unsorted whole blood and extracted germline DNA as well. For this clonotype: Its matching antigen is unknown.

Priming with a constant-region primer yielded TCR beta cDNA from around 540 ng total RNA. The TCR beta library was amplified through three nested multiplex PCR rounds in a modified ARM-PCR procedure. The first two PCR rounds used TRBV1-TRBV30 forward primers with a C-beta reverse primer, about 10 cycles each. TCRdb re-derived calls from the multiplex PCR reads in MiXCR, one entry per CDR3 protein. This table has approximately 330,000 distinct CDR3 sequences, almost 65% appearing once. V is TRBV14 and J is TRBJ2-7, with D possibly TRBD1 on 6 matching bases. The TCR sequence derives from a man aged 35-49 years with primary liver carcinoma and hepatitis B virus infection. The sequenced sample consisted of peripheral blood. The CDR3 here is CASSQATGPGYF. CDR3 nucleotide sequence: TGTGCCAGCAGCCAGGCAACAGGGCCCGGGTACTTC.